This TCR beta chain originates from a study of shared clonotypes between healthy human individuals. The overall study: Per donor, three plates held CD4 naive cells, three held CD4 memory, two held CD8 naive and one held CD8 memory. Findings and limits, study-wide: Naive subsets typically showed greater estimated richness than memory subsets.

CDR1 and CDR2 (germline): MNHEY, SVGAGI. CDR3 length: 13 amino acids. V shed 2 bases and J shed 7 bases, with 11 bases lying between them. Naive CD8 cells lacked CD45RO and underwent positive selection for CCR7, leaving out terminally differentiated effector memory CD45RA+ cells. All participating donors were Caucasian adults from Nashville, Tennessee. The count of this clone is one. Its antigen is not known. Some 30,000 T cell genomes, or about 190 ng DNA, went into the sorted-subset replicate PCRs. TCRdb's table, derived via immunoSEQ multiplex PCR, lists solely in-frame clones and lacks some. Of around 620,000 clones listed, roughly 95% are singletons.

The chain uses TRBV6-5 and TRBJ2-5; the D gene is possibly TRBD2 (6 bases). The specimen sequenced was naive CD8+ T cells sorted from blood. The origin of this receptor is a woman in her 30s in good health. CDR3 nucleotide sequence: TGTGCCAGCAGTTACGGGGGGAGTGGGACCCAGTACTTC. Encoded protein: CASSYGGSGTQYF.